A single sample gave rise to the 30 T cell receptor beta chains below, sequenced in a study of blood T cell repertoires in COVID-19. Method: immunoSEQ multiplex PCR; TCRdb's copy keeps in-frame clones and lacks some. Of approximately 200,000 clones in the sample, 75% to 90% were seen once. Sequencing input: peripheral blood. These receptors were taken from a man aged 25-45 years with acute or convalescent COVID-19.

The chain uses TRBV28 and TRBJ2-1, with D uncertain. The V gene's germline CDR1 is MDHEN and CDR2 SYDVKM. Trimming pared 3 bases from V and 6 bases from J, leaving 12 bases between. This CDR3 contains 14 residues. The CDR3 DNA follows: TGTGCCAGCAGTTTCTTGAGGCCATTCAATGAGCAGTTCTTC. It is translated as CASSFLRPFNEQFF.

In this sample, this clone turned up once. The rearrangement links TRBV19 to TRBJ2-2, with TRBD1 matching over 8 bases. Germline CDR1 and CDR2: LNHDA and SQIVND (reference sequence). The CDR3 is made up of 19 amino acids. Trimming at V came to 7 bases and at J to 5 bases, leaving 21 bases not matched to a gene. Here the CDR3 DNA reads TGTGCCAGTACCAGACGCGGGACAGGTTCCCTATGGAGAACCGGGGAGCTGTTTTTT. Translation gives CASTRRGTGSLWRTGELFF.

The V and J genes are TRBV5-4 and TRBJ2-7; 7 nucleotides align to TRBD1. Germline trimming cut 4 bases from V and 5 bases from J; bases unmatched to any gene: 15. Germline V gives CDR1 SGHNT, CDR2 YYREEE (reference sequence). This CDR3 region has 16 residues. CDR3 DNA sequence: TGTGCCAGCAGCCCCCGACAGGGAACCCAGCGTAACGAGCAGTACTTC. It is translated as CASSPRQGTQRNEQYF.

The rearrangement joins TRBV6-5 to TRBJ2-3, with a possible D match to TRBD1 (6 bases). V was shortened by 6 bases and J by 3 bases, with 10 bases between the two germline ends. CDR3 length: 13 residues. Germline-derived CDR1 and CDR2 are MNHEY and SVGAGI. The CDR3, as DNA: TGTGCCAGCAGCGGGACAACGACAGATACGCAGTATTTT. It is translated as CASSGTTTDTQYF.

The gene calls are TRBV5-1 and TRBJ1-2; D is uncertain. Germline CDR1 SGHRS, CDR2 YFSETQ. The CDR3 spans 12 residues. Between the trimmed V and J ends, which lost 0 bases and 8 bases, there was a span of 8 bases. The CDR3, as DNA: TGCGCCAGCAGCTTGGATAGCAGAGGCTACACCTTC. Protein sequence: CASSLDSRGYTF.

J is TRBJ1-5 and V is TRBV10-2, with D tentatively TRBD1 (6 bases). The CDR3 is 16 amino acids. CDR1 and CDR2 (germline): WSHSY, SAAADI. V was clipped by 2 bases and J by 3 bases, with 14 bases between them. The CDR3 reads CASSEDRGQLNQPQHF. CDR3 nucleotides: TGCGCCAGCAGTGAGGACAGAGGACAGCTCAATCAGCCCCAGCATTTT.

The chain uses TRBV30 and TRBJ1-1; TRBD1 matches 7 bases. The CDR3 runs to 16 residues. Germline-derived CDR1 and CDR2 are GTSNPN and SVGIG (reference sequence). The V and J ends lost 5 bases and 11 bases, in that order; junction bases with no gene match: 23. The CDR3 DNA sequence: TGTGCCTGGGCCACCGGAACCGGGACAGCACAAACGGTGGCTTTCTTT. Its translation is CAWATGTGTAQTVAFF.

The gene calls are TRBV2 and TRBJ2-2; TRBD1 might be the D (5 bases). V lost 6 bases to trimming and J lost 0 bases, with 11 bases between them. The CDR3 extends over 15 amino acids. Germline V CDR1 and CDR2: SNHLY, FYNNEI. CDR3 sequence reads: CASRLDRPNTGELFF. The CDR3 region has the DNA TGTGCCAGCAGATTAGACAGACCGAACACCGGGGAGCTGTTTTTT.

V gene TRBV6-5 combines with J gene TRBJ1-6; 7 positions match TRBD1. Trimming at V came to 6 bases and at J to 8 bases, leaving 10 bases not matched to a gene. This CDR3 spans 15 amino acids. Germline CDR1 is MNHEY and CDR2 is SVGAGI. CDR3 DNA: TGTGCCAGCAGACAAGACAGGGCCCTTCATTCACCCCTCCACTTT. Translated: CASRQDRALHSPLHF.

This clone has a handful of counts. This chain joins TRBV27 and TRBJ2-7, with TRBD2 matching 7 bases. CDR3 size: 14 residues. V dropped 0 bases and J dropped 6; count of bases not matched to a gene: 5. Germline V gene data show CDR1 as MNHEY and CDR2 as SMNVEV (reference sequence). In DNA, the CDR3 is TGTGCCAGCAGTTTATCCGGGAGGCCCCGCGAGCAGTACTTC. Its translation: CASSLSGRPREQYF.

The V gene is TRBV5-1, the J gene TRBJ1-6; TRBD1 matches 7 bases. The V and J ends lost 1 base and 5 bases, in that order; junction bases with no gene match: 6. This CDR3 region has 16 residues. Germline loops: CDR1 SGHRS, CDR2 YFSETQ. The DNA of the CDR3 is TGCGCCAGCAGCTTGAGAGGGGGCGCGGATAATTCACCCCTCCACTTT. It is translated as CASSLRGGADNSPLHF.

The chain has TRBV27 and TRBJ2-7, with TRBD1 as a possible D gene (5 bases). Per the germline V gene, CDR1 is MNHEY and CDR2 is SMNVEV (reference sequence). CDR3 length: 13 residues. Trimming left V 0 bases short and J 7 bases short, with 10 bases between. This CDR3 reads CASSLSPGKEQYF. In DNA form, the CDR3 reads TGTGCCAGCAGTTTATCGCCAGGGAAGGAGCAGTACTTC.

This clone is a singleton in its sample. This chain connects TRBV6-5 to TRBJ1-1; D possibly corresponds to TRBD1 (5 bases). The CDR3 spans 16 residues. Trimming left V 1 base short and J 4 bases short, with 16 bases between. The germline CDR1 and CDR2 sequences are MNHEY and SVGAGI. The CDR3, as DNA: TGTGCCAGCAGTTACTTACGGAACAGGAAACGCACTGAAGCTTTCTTT. Its protein is CASSYLRNRKRTEAFF.

CDR3 bases: TGTGCCAGCAGCGTCACGCGGGCAGATACGCAGTATTTT. It is translated as CASSVTRADTQYF. The chain recombines TRBV7-2 with TRBJ2-3; tentatively, D is TRBD2 (5 bases). The CDR3 length is 13 residues. Germline assignment: CDR1 SGHTA and CDR2 FQGNSA. The V end was cut by 5 bases, the J end by 4 bases, with 10 bases between. The full variable domain, rest sourced from reference TRBV7-2 and TRBJ2-3, is GAGVSQSPSNKVTEKGKDVELRCDPISGHTALYWYRQSLGQGLEFLIYFQGNSAPDKSGLPSDRFSAERTGGSVSTLTIQRTQQEDSAVYLCASSVTRADTQYFGPGTRLTVL.

The genes are TRBV24-1 and TRBJ1-5; D is ambiguous. CDR3 length: 14 residues. CDR1 is KGHDR, CDR2 SFDVKD, per germline. Trimming left V 2 bases short and J 6 bases short, with 10 bases between. This CDR3 is CATSDSAGTQPQHF. The CDR3 region has the DNA TGTGCCACCAGTGATTCCGCGGGCACTCAGCCCCAGCATTTT.

The V gene is TRBV5-6, the J gene TRBJ2-2, with 7 positions matching TRBD1. The V gene's germline CDR1 is SGHDT and CDR2 YYEEEE. Trimming at V came to 1 base and at J to 6 bases, leaving 6 bases not matched to a gene. The length of the CDR3 is 15 residues. The CDR3 DNA is TGTGCCAGCAGCTTGACCCAGGGGGTTGCCGGGGAGCTGTTTTTT. Encoded protein: CASSLTQGVAGELFF.

The rearrangement links TRBV10-1 to TRBJ2-1, with TRBD2 matching 11 bases. The CDR3 contains 15 residues. Trimming cost V 5 bases and J 4 bases; bases outside gene matches: 4. Germline V CDR1 and CDR2: WNHNN, SYGVQD (reference sequence). The CDR3: CASSTGTSGYNEQFF. CDR3 nucleotides: TGCGCCAGCAGTACCGGGACTAGCGGATACAATGAGCAGTTCTTC.

The chain combines TRBV2 with TRBJ1-5; 10 nucleotides align to TRBD1. CDR3 size: 14 residues. CDR1 SNHLY and CDR2 FYNNEI come from the germline V gene. Germline trimming cut 6 bases from V and 7 bases from J; bases unmatched to any gene: 6. The CDR3 is CASSSTGGRQPQHF. CDR3 sequence (DNA): TGTGCCAGCAGCTCGACAGGGGGCAGACAGCCCCAGCATTTT.

This chain connects TRBV18 to TRBJ1-2; TRBD1 is a possible D gene (6 bases). CDR1 KGHSH and CDR2 LQKENI come from the germline V gene. The CDR3 has 13 residues. V was trimmed by 4 bases and J by 2 bases, leaving 8 bases between them. DNA of the CDR3: TGTGCCAGCTCACGGACAGACAACTATGGCTACACCTTC. Translated: CASSRTDNYGYTF.

The chain is built from TRBV3-1 (or the pseudogene TRBV3-2) and TRBJ2-2; TRBD2 aligns across 14 bases. The J segment lost 2 bases and the V segment lost 0 bases, leaving 11 bases of the junction unmatched. Germline loops: CDR1 LGHDT, CDR2 YNNKEL (reference sequence). The CDR3 runs to 21 residues. DNA for the CDR3: TGTGCCAGCAGCCAAGAATTTAGGCGGACTAGCGGGGGGCTTAACACCGGGGAGCTGTTTTTT. This sequence encodes CASSQEFRRTSGGLNTGELFF.

The rearrangement links TRBV6-5 to TRBJ1-1; D gene ambiguous. The CDR3 loop spans 13 amino acids. Germline assignment: CDR1 MNHEY and CDR2 SVGAGI. Trimming left V 5 bases short and J 0 bases short, with 7 bases between. In nucleotides, the CDR3 is TGTGCCAGCAGTCCTAGGATGAACACTGAAGCTTTCTTT. Its translation: CASSPRMNTEAFF.

V gene TRBV11-2 combines with J gene TRBJ2-7; D possibly corresponds to TRBD2 (6 bases). The germline V and J ends were trimmed by 2 bases and 6 bases, with 11 bases remaining between them. Germline loops: CDR1 SGHAT, CDR2 FQNNGV. The CDR3 spans 13 residues. CDR3 bases: TGTGCCAGCAGCTTAAATCGGGGGTCCGAGCAGTACTTC. Its translation is CASSLNRGSEQYF.

The chain combines TRBV5-4 with TRBJ2-3; D is uncertain. Germline-derived CDR1 and CDR2 are SGHNT and YYREEE (reference sequence). Trimming cost V 4 bases and J 8 bases, with 14 bases left between them. This CDR3 spans 13 amino acids. The CDR3 protein is CASSGLDLSTQYF. CDR3 nucleotide sequence: TGTGCCAGCAGCGGGCTGGATCTGTCTACGCAGTATTTT.

V is TRBV19 and J is TRBJ2-3; 7 bases map to TRBD1. The J segment lost 0 bases and the V segment lost 5 bases, leaving 5 bases of the junction unmatched. The CDR3 consists of 15 residues. Germline CDR1 reads LNHDA; CDR2 reads SQIVND (reference sequence). CDR3 residues: CASSSTGISTDTQYF. The DNA of the CDR3 is TGTGCCAGTAGTTCGACAGGGATTAGCACAGATACGCAGTATTTT. The full variable domain, completed using reference TRBV19 and TRBJ2-3, is DGGITQSPKYLFRKEGQNVTLSCEQNLNHDAMYWYRQDPGQGLRLIYYSQIVNDFQKGDIAEGYSVSREKKESFPLTVTSAQKNPTAFYLCASSSTGISTDTQYFGPGTRLTVL.

The J gene is TRBJ1-2, the V gene TRBV10-3; D not certain. CDR3 length: 13 residues. Germline CDR1 is ENHRY and CDR2 is SYGVKD. V lost 8 bases, J lost 0 bases, and 10 bases lay in between. In nucleotides, the CDR3 is TGTGCCATCGGCTGGCAGGCTAACTATGGCTACACCTTC. This sequence encodes CAIGWQANYGYTF.

The chain links TRBV12-3 or TRBV12-4 to TRBJ1-2; D is unresolved. This CDR3 spans 13 amino acids. V was shortened by 3 bases and J by 6 bases, with 11 bases between the two germline ends. CDR3 in amino acids: CASSFQAMNGYTF. Written as DNA, the CDR3 is TGTGCCAGCAGTTTTCAGGCGATGAATGGCTACACCTTC.

The rearrangement uses TRBV2 and TRBJ1-2; the match to TRBD1 covers 9 bases. Germline loops: CDR1 SNHLY, CDR2 FYNNEI. V lost 4 bases and J lost 6; bases outside the gene matches: 6. The CDR3 spans 14 residues. This CDR3 reads CASSGTRDRDGYTF. The CDR3 DNA is TGTGCCAGCAGTGGTACCCGGGACAGGGATGGCTACACCTTC.

The chain employs TRBV6-1 and TRBJ1-5, with D possibly being TRBD1 (6 bases). This CDR3 spans 17 amino acids. Between the trimmed V and J ends, which lost 3 bases and 2 bases, there was a span of 17 bases. Looked up from germline, CDR1 is MNHNS and CDR2 is SASEGT. The CDR3 loop is CASSDPRGRVGNQPQHF. In DNA form, the CDR3 reads TGTGCCAGCAGTGACCCCAGGGGCAGGGTAGGCAATCAGCCCCAGCATTTT.

The chain recombines TRBV28 with TRBJ1-2, with D possibly TRBD1 on 6 matching bases. Trimming removed 3 bases at V and 8 bases at J, with 16 bases between. From germline, CDR1 is MDHEN and CDR2 SYDVKM. The CDR3 runs 14 residues. Here the CDR3 reads CASSFQGWGIGYTF. The CDR3 nucleotides are TGTGCCAGCAGTTTTCAGGGGTGGGGGATCGGCTACACCTTC.

The chain couples TRBV11-2 to TRBJ1-4; D perhaps matches TRBD1 (6 bases). The CDR3 consists of 15 residues. V lost 5 bases and J 7 bases, leaving 17 bases between the germline ends. Germline CDR1 is SGHAT and CDR2 is FQNNGV. The CDR3 spells CASSPTGGVTEKLFF. The CDR3 coding sequence is TGTGCCAGCAGCCCAACTGGGGGCGTCACTGAAAAACTGTTTTTT.